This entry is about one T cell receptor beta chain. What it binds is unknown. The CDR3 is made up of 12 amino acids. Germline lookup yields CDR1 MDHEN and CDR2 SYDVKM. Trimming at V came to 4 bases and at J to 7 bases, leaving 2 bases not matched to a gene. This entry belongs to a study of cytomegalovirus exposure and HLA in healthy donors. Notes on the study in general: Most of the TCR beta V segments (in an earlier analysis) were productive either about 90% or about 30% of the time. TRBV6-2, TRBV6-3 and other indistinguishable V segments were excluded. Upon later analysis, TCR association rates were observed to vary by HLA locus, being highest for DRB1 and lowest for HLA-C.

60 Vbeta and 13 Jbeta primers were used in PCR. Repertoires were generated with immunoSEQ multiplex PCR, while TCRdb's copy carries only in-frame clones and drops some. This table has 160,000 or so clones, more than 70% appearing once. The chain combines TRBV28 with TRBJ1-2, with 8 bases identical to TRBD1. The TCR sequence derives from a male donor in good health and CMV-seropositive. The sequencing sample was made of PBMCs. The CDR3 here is CASSSGQGGYTF. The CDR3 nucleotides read TGTGCCAGCAGTTCCGGACAGGGTGGCTACACCTTC.